The 12 T cell receptor beta chains below were found in one sample sequenced in a study of lymphopenia after photon versus proton radiotherapy. Using immunoSEQ multiplex PCR, the repertoire was profiled, and TCRdb retains in-frame clones only, with some absent. The table lists tens of thousands of clones, under 95% of them singletons. Specimen: peripheral blood, collected from a patient treated with photon-based radiotherapy. The receptor source for this set is a woman in her sixties or seventies with pancreatic cancer.

The rearrangement links TRBV5-8 to TRBJ2-1, with 13 positions matching TRBD2. Germline assignment: CDR1 SGHTS and CDR2 YDEGEE. The CDR3 spans 17 residues. The V segment lost 0 bases and the J segment 9 bases; nucleotides outside the gene matches: 9. This chain's CDR3 is CASSLELAGGWVIEQFF. In nucleotides, the CDR3 is TGTGCCAGCAGCTTGGAACTAGCGGGAGGGTGGGTCATTGAGCAGTTCTTC.

This sequence joins TRBV28 and TRBJ2-7; weak D call: TRBD1 (6 bases). Deletions cut 2 bases from V and 4 bases from J, with 15 bases between. The germline gives CDR1 MDHEN, CDR2 SYDVKM. The CDR3 runs to 15 residues. The CDR3 sequence is CASSLRAIRGYEQYF. The CDR3 DNA sequence: TGTGCCAGCAGTTTAAGGGCAATTAGGGGGTACGAGCAGTACTTC.

The chain is built from TRBV15 and TRBJ2-5; D possibly corresponds to TRBD2 (6 bases). The germline CDR1 and CDR2 sequences are LNHNV and YYDKDF (reference sequence). V was pared by 5 bases and J by 7 bases, with 20 bases between. This CDR3 has 15 residues. This chain's CDR3 is CATSPRLGFGGTQYF. CDR3 DNA: TGTGCCACCAGCCCCCGTTTGGGCTTCGGGGGGACCCAGTACTTC.

This chain links TRBV18 with TRBJ2-5; 7 bases fit TRBD1. J gave up 4 bases and V 3 bases, and 5 bases lay outside the gene matches. The CDR3 length is 14 residues. Germline CDR1 is KGHSH and CDR2 is LQKENI. CDR3 nucleotides: TGTGCCAGCTCACCCTCGGACAGGAGAGAGACCCAGTACTTC. This translates into CASSPSDRRETQYF.

The chain links TRBV7-2 to TRBJ2-2; TRBD2 matches 10 bases. This CDR3 spans 18 amino acids. Unmatched junction bases numbered 6, after V lost 2 bases and J lost 0 bases. Per germline, CDR1 SGHTA and CDR2 FQGNSA. DNA for the CDR3: TGTGCCAGCAGCTTAAGGCTAGCGGGAGCTTCGAACACCGGGGAGCTGTTTTTT. Translation gives CASSLRLAGASNTGELFF.

The chain recombines TRBV6-1 with TRBJ1-3; no clear D. V was trimmed by 2 bases and J by 1 base, leaving 9 bases between them. The germline CDR1 and CDR2 sequences are MNHNS and SASEGT. CDR3 length: 15 amino acids. The CDR3 nucleotides read TGTGCCAGCAGTGAATTTTTTAGGTCTGGAAACACCATATATTTT. It yields the protein CASSEFFRSGNTIYF.

V and J are TRBV5-1 and TRBJ2-1, with TRBD2 matching 8 bases. Germline CDR1 and CDR2: SGHRS and YFSETQ. Trimming removed 4 bases from V and 6 bases from J; junction bases left unmatched: 12. CDR3 length: 16 residues. The DNA for the CDR3 is TGCGCCAGCAGCCCGGGACTAGAGCCGCAGATCAATGAGCAGTTCTTC. This sequence encodes CASSPGLEPQINEQFF. The whole variable domain, remainder taken from reference TRBV5-1 and TRBJ2-1, is KAGVTQTPRYLIKTRGQQVTLSCSPISGHRSVSWYQQTPGQGLQFLFEYFSETQRNKGNFPGRFSGRQFSNSRSEMNVSTLELGDSALYLCASSPGLEPQINEQFFGPGTRLTVL.

This sequence joins TRBV21-1 and TRBJ1-4; the D segment call TRBD1 is taken from the table without a DNA check. TRBV21-1 is shown as a pseudogene. The CDR3 length is 14 residues. CDR3 residues: CASSKRRTKGGLFF. The CDR3 coding sequence is TGTGCCAGCAGCAAACGTAGGACAAAGGGTGGACTGTTTTTT.

This chain connects TRBV19 to TRBJ2-1, with 13 bases identical to TRBD2. CDR1 and CDR2 (germline): LNHDA, SQIVND (reference sequence). Trimming removed 4 bases from V and 0 bases from J; junction bases left unmatched: 3. This CDR3 region has 17 residues. CDR3 in DNA: TGTGCCAGTAGTACGGGACTAGCGGGACTCTCCTACAATGAGCAGTTCTTC. This encodes CASSTGLAGLSYNEQFF. Complete variable domain (other parts from reference TRBV19 and TRBJ2-1): DGGITQSPKYLFRKEGQNVTLSCEQNLNHDAMYWYRQDPGQGLRLIYYSQIVNDFQKGDIAEGYSVSREKKESFPLTVTSAQKNPTAFYLCASSTGLAGLSYNEQFFGPGTRLTVL.

This chain joins TRBV6-5 and TRBJ2-7; tentatively, D is TRBD2 (6 bases). Looked up from germline, CDR1 is MNHEY and CDR2 is SVGAGI. This CDR3 contains 15 residues. V was trimmed by 6 bases and J by 3 bases, leaving 18 bases between them. CDR3 DNA sequence: TGTGCCAGCAGCCGCATTGGGGGGATGGGCTACGAGCAGTACTTC. Protein: CASSRIGGMGYEQYF.

The chain recombines TRBV25-1 with TRBJ2-3; 7 nucleotides align to TRBD2. V was pared by 4 bases and J by 0 bases, with 10 bases of the junction left unmatched. CDR1 MGHDK and CDR2 SYGVNS come from the germline V gene. The CDR3 has 17 residues. The CDR3 DNA sequence: TGTGCCAGCAGTGTGACAGCGGGGTTTCCTAGCACAGATACGCAGTATTTT. It is translated as CASSVTAGFPSTDTQYF.

The rearrangement joins TRBV28 to TRBJ1-3, with 7 bases fitting TRBD1. The germline gives CDR1 MDHEN, CDR2 SYDVKM. The CDR3 is 14 residues long. J lost 5 bases, V lost 3 bases, and 4 bases had no gene match. This chain's CDR3 is CASSFSGQRNTIYF. As DNA, the CDR3 is TGTGCCAGCAGTTTCTCGGGACAGCGAAACACCATATATTTT.